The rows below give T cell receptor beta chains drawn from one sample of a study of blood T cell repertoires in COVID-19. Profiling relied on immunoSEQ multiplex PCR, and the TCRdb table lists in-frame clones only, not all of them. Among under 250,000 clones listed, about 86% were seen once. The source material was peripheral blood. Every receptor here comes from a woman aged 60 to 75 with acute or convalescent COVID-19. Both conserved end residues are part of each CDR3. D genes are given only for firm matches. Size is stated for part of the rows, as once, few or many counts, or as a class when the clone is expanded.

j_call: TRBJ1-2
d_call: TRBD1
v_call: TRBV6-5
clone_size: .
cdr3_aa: CASSYYGRGPGYTF
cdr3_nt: TGTGCCAGCAGTTACTATGGCAGGGGGCCTGGCTACACCTTC

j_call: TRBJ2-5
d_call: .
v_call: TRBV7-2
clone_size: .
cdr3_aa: CASSLARETQYF
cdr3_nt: TGTGCCAGCAGCTTAGCGCGTGAGACCCAGTACTTC

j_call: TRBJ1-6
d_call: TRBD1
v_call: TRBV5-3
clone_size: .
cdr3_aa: CARSAHPGQKDSPLHF
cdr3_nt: TGTGCCAGAAGCGCTCACCCGGGACAGAAGGATTCACCCCTCCACTTT

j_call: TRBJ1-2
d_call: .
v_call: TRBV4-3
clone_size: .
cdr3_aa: CASSQAVRGGYGYTF
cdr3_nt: TGCGCCAGCAGCCAAGCAGTCAGGGGCGGATATGGCTACACCTTC

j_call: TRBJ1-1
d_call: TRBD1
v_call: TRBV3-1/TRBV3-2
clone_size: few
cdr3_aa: CASSQESNKEQGSGMNTEAFF
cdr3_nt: TGTGCCAGCAGCCAAGAGTCCAACAAGGAACAGGGGTCGGGGATGAACACTGAAGCTTTCTTT

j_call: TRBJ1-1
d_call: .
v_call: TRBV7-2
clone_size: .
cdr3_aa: CASSSQHRNTEAFF
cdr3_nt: TGTGCCAGCAGCTCCCAGCACAGGAACACTGAAGCTTTCTTT

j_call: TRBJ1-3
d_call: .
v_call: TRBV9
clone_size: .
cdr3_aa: CASSVGSQGSGNTIYF
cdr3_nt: TGTGCCAGCAGCGTAGGGTCACAGGGCTCTGGAAACACCATATATTTT

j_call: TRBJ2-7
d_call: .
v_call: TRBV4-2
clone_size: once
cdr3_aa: CASSQEGKDSYEQYF
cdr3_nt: TGTGCCAGCAGCCAAGAGGGCAAGGACTCCTACGAGCAGTACTTC

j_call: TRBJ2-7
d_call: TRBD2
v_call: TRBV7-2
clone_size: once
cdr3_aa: CASSSLGGVGGYEQYF
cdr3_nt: TGTGCCAGCAGCTCGCTTGGGGGGGTCGGGGGCTACGAGCAGTACTTC

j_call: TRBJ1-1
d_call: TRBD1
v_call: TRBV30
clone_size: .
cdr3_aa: CAWSRTGQAFF
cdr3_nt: TGTGCCTGGAGTAGGACAGGGCAAGCTTTCTTT

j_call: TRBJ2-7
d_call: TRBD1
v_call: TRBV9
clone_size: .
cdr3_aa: CASSVGGTATYEQYF
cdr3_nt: TGTGCCAGCAGCGTAGGGGGGACAGCCACCTACGAGCAGTACTTC

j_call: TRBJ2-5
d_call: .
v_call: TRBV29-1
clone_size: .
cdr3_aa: CSHTDGQETQYF
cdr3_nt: TGCAGCCATACAGACGGCCAAGAGACCCAGTACTTC

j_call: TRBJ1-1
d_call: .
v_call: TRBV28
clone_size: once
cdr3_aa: CASTKGGEAFF
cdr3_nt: TGTGCCAGCACCAAGGGGGGGGAAGCTTTCTTT

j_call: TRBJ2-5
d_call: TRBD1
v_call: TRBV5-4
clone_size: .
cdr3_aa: CASSFGQVQETQYF
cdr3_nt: TGTGCCAGCAGCTTCGGACAGGTCCAAGAGACCCAGTACTTC

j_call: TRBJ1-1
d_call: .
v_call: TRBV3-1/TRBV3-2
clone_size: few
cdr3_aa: CASSFTPTGNTEAFF
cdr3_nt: TGTGCCAGCAGCTTTACCCCGACGGGGAACACTGAAGCTTTCTTT

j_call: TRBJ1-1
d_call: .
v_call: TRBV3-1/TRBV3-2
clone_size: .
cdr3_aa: CASSPSPGPLNTEAFF
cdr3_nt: TGTGCCAGCAGCCCATCACCAGGGCCGTTGAACACTGAAGCTTTCTTT

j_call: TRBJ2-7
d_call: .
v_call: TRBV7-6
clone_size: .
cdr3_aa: CASSLADSQLYEQYF
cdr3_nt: TGTGCCAGCAGCTTAGCCGACAGCCAACTCTACGAGCAGTACTTC

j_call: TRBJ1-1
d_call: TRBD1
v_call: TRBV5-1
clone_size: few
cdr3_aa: CASRTTGTGKPNTEAFF
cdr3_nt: TGCGCCAGCAGAACAACCGGGACAGGGAAGCCGAACACTGAAGCTTTCTTT

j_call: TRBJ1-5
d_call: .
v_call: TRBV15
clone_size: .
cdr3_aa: CATSRDKGISNQPQHF
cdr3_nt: TGTGCCACCAGCAGAGATAAGGGGATTAGCAATCAGCCCCAGCATTTT

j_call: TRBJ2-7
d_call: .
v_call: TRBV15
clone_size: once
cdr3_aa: CATSRNFISYEQYF
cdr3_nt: TGTGCCACCAGCAGAAATTTTATATCCTACGAGCAGTACTTC

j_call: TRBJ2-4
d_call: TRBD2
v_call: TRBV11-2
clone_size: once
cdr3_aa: CASSSGLAGGHQYF
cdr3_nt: TGTGCCAGCAGCTCTGGACTAGCGGGGGGCCATCAGTACTTC

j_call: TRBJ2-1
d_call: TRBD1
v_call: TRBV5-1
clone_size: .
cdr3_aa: CASFPHQGQGGLDEQFF
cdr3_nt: TGCGCCAGCTTCCCTCACCAAGGACAGGGGGGTCTGGATGAGCAGTTCTTC

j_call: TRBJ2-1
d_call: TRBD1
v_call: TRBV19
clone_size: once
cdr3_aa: CASTPDRGSYNEQFF
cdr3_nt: TGTGCCAGTACCCCGGACAGGGGCTCCTACAATGAGCAGTTCTTC

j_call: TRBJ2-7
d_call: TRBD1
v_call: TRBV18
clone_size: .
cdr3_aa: CASSSGQGAFYEQYF
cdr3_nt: TGTGCCAGCTCATCGGGACAGGGGGCATTCTACGAGCAGTACTTC

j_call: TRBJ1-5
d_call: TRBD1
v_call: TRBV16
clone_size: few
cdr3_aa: CASSQDRGYNQPQHF
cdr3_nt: TGTGCCAGCAGCCAGGACAGGGGTTATAATCAGCCCCAGCATTTT

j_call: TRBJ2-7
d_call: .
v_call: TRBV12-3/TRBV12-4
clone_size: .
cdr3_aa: CASTRPPAYEQYF
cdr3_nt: TGTGCCAGCACTCGTCCCCCCGCCTACGAGCAGTACTTC

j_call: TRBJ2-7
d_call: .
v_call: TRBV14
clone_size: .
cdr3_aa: CASSQGYLGNRAKEQYF
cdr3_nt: TGTGCCAGCAGCCAAGGGTATCTCGGAAACAGAGCTAAAGAGCAGTACTTC

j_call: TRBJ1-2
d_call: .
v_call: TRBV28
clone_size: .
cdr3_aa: CASSPPRRLVYGYTF
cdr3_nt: TGTGCCAGCAGCCCGCCACGGCGGCTCGTCTATGGCTACACCTTC

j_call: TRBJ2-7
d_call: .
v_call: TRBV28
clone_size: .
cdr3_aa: CASSLLTPNYEQYF
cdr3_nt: TGTGCCAGCAGTTTATTGACACCGAACTACGAGCAGTACTTC

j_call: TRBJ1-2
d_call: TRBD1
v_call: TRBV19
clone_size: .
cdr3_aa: CASTPPQAGTGVYYGYTF
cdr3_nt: TGTGCCAGTACCCCCCCCCAGGCCGGGACAGGAGTTTATTATGGCTACACCTTC

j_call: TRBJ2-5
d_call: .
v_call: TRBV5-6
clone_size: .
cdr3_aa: CASSTGTRQETQYF
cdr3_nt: TGTGCCAGCAGCACCGGGACACGTCAAGAGACCCAGTACTTC

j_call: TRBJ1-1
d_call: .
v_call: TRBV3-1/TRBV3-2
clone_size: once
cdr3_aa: CASSQAAGYPEAFF
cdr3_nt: TGTGCCAGCAGCCAAGCCGCAGGGTACCCTGAAGCTTTCTTT

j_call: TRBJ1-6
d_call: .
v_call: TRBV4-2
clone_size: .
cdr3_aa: CASSPEGSKGNSPLHF
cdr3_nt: TGTGCCAGCAGCCCGGAGGGTAGTAAAGGGAATTCACCCCTCCACTTT

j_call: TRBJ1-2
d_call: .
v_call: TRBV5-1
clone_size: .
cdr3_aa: CASSSAYGANYGYTF
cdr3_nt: TGCGCCAGCAGCTCCGCTTACGGGGCTAACTATGGCTACACCTTC

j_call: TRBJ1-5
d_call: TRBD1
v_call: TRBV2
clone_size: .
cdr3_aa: CASSGTGGNQPQHF
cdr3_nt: TGTGCCAGCAGTGGGACAGGGGGCAATCAGCCCCAGCATTTT

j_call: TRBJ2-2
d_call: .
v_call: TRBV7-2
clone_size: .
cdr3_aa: CASSLVGRGPTGELFF
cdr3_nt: TGTGCCAGCAGCTTAGTAGGGCGGGGGCCCACCGGGGAGCTGTTTTTT

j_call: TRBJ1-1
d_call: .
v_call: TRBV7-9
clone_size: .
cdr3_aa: CASSLARGSSLKKEAFF
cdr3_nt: TGTGCCAGCAGCTTAGCAAGAGGGAGTTCCCTTAAAAAGGAAGCTTTCTTT

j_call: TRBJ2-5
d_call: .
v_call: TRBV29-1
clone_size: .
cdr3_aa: CSVDGNQETQYF
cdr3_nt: TGCAGCGTTGACGGGAACCAAGAGACCCAGTACTTC

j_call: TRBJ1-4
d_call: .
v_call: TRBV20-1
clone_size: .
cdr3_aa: CSAARGEKLFF
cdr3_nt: TGCAGTGCGGCCCGGGGGGAAAAACTGTTTTTT

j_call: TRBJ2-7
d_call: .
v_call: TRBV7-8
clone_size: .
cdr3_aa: CASSFRSGNLYEQYF
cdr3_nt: TGTGCCAGCAGCTTCCGGTCAGGGAACCTCTACGAGCAGTACTTC

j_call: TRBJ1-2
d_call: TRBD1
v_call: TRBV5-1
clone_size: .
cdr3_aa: CASSSGQAHYGYTF
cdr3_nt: TGCGCCAGCAGCTCAGGACAGGCCCACTATGGCTACACCTTC